This T cell receptor beta chain was sequenced for a study of OX40 agonist ivuxolimab in advanced cancers. Broadly, across the study: Ivuxolimab was an agonistic, fully human IgG2 monoclonal antibody directed against OX40 (CD134), a costimulatory receptor. In the dose-escalation cohort, around four fifths of patients were male, and the mean age was roughly 60 years, with a range of roughly 20 to 79. The purpose of peripheral TCRbeta sequencing was to test whether ivuxolimab changed TCR sequence diversity and led to clonal T-cell expansion. Prior anti-PD-1, anti-PD-L1 or anti-CTLA-4 therapy was permitted, and checkpoint inhibitors had been received by less than 45% of dose-escalation patients. Intravenous ivuxolimab was administered to patients every 2 weeks at six dose levels: 0.01, 0.1, 0.3, 1.5, 3 and 10 mg/kg. Partial responses occurred in three dose-escalation patients: two with cutaneous melanoma and one with hepatocellular carcinoma. Of the approximately 54 patients in dose escalation, some 20 had hepatocellular carcinoma, about 15 had melanoma, 9 had renal cell carcinoma and 9 had head and neck cancer. The paper describes the monotherapy dose-escalation part (N = 52 patients) of the phase I trial of ivuxolimab. The paper's findings and limits, for the study overall: After ivuxolimab, more expanded clones were found on average in CD8+ T cells than in CD4+ T cells. Low levels of normalized T-cell clonal expansion were also seen in some patients who did not respond. The antigen specificity of the clonally expanded peripheral T cells was not determined. At doses of 0.1 to 3.0 mg/kg, clonal expansion of both CD4+ and CD8+ blood T cells was observed from baseline to week 6. In the 0.1-3.0 mg/kg groups, partial responders were among the patients with the lowest normalized peripheral clonal expansion, particularly in CD8+ T cells.

The germline V gene gives CDR1 as SGHTA and CDR2 as FQGNSA. At the junction V is shortened by 6 bases and J by 0 bases, with 6 bases in between. Including the terminal cysteine and phenylalanine, the CDR3 comprises 14 residues. CDR3 DNA only is kept here, 42 bases in frame from base 1. Patients with a history of autoimmune disease or receiving systemic immunosuppression were excluded from the trial. In every dose cohort, peripheral blood was drawn for TCR sequencing at baseline, cycle 4 day 1, and cycle 7 day 1. The samples were taken from a phase I, first-in-human, multicenter, open-label dose-escalation trial of ivuxolimab. The trial enrolled adults with locally advanced or metastatic head and neck squamous cell, hepatocellular, melanoma or renal cell carcinoma. Before TCR sequencing, CD4+ and CD8+ T cells were separately sorted from peripheral blood. To sequence the TCRbeta CDR3 region, genomic DNA was isolated from the sorted cells. TCRbeta CDR3 regions were sequenced using the immunoSEQ Assay. TCRdb carries this immuneACCESS record with in-frame sequences only. Its versions omit some clonotypes, under half of them owing to an unresolved V gene in the studies checked, with the rest unexplained. This sample holds roughly 80,000 clones; 90% were observed only once. The ten top clones hold about 1.8% of the sample.

A note on this clone: The antigen it recognizes is unknown. No base quality information exists; no much larger clone differs at one position.

The specimen was CD4+ or CD8+ T cells sorted from blood, collected in a trial of the OX40 agonist ivuxolimab. Rearrangement joined TRBV7-2 to TRBJ1-6; no D gene can be assigned with confidence. The source of this sequence is an adult with an advanced solid tumor such as melanoma, head and neck, liver or kidney cancer. The sequenced DNA: TGTGCCAGCAGGGATAGCTCCTATAATTCACCCCTCCACTTT. Translated, this gives CASRDSSYNSPLHF.